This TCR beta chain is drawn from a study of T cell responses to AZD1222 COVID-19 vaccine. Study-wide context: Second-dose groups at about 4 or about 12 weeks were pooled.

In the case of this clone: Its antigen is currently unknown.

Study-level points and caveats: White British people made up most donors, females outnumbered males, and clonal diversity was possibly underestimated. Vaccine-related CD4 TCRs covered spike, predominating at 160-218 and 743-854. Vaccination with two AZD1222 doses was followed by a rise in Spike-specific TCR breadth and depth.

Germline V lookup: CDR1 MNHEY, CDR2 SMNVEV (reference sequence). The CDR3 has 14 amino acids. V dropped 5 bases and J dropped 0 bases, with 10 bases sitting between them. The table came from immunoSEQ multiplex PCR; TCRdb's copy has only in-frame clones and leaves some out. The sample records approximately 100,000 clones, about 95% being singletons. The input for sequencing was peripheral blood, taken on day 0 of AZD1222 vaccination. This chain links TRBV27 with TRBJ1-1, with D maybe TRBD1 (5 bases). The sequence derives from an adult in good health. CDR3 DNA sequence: TGTGCCAGCAGTAAAACGGGGGTGAACACTGAAGCTTTCTTT. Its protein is CASSKTGVNTEAFF.